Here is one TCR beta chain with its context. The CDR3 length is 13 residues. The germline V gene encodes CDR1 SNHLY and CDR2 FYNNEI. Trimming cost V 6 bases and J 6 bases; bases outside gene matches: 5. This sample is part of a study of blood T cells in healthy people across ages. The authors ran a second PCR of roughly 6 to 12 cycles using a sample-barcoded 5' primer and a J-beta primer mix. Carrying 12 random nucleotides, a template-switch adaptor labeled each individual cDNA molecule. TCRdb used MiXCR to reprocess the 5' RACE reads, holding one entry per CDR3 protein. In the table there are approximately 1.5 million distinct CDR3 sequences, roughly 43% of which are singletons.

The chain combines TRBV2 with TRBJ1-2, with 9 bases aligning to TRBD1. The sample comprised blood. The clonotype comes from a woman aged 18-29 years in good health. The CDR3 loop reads CASSGTGRDGYTF. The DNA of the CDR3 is TGTGCCAGCAGCGGGACAGGGCGGGATGGCTACACCTTC. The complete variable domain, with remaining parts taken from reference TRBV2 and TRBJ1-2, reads EPEVTQTPSHQVTQMGQEVILRCVPISNHLYFYWYRQILGQKVEFLVSFYNNEISEKSEIFDDQFSVERPDGSNFTLKIRSTKLEDSAMYFCASSGTGRDGYTFGSGTRLTVV.